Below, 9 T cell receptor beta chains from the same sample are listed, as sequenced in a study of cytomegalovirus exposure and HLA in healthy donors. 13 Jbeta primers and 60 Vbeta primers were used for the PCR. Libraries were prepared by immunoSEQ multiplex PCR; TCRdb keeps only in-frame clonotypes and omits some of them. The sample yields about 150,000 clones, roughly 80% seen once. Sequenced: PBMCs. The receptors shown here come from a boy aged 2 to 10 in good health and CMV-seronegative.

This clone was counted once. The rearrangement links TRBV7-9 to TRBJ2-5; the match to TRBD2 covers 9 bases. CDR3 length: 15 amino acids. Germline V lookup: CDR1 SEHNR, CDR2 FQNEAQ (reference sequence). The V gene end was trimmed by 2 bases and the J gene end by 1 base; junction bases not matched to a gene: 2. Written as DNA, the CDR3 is TGTGCCAGCAGCTTACTAGCGGGGATCCAAGAGACCCAGTACTTC. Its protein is CASSLLAGIQETQYF.

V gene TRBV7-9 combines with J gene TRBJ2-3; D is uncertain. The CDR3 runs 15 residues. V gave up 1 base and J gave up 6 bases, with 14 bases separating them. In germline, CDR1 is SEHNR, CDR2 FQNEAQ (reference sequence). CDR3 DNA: TGTGCCAGCAGCTTAGTCCGGCTAGTAATTGATACGCAGTATTTT. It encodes CASSLVRLVIDTQYF.

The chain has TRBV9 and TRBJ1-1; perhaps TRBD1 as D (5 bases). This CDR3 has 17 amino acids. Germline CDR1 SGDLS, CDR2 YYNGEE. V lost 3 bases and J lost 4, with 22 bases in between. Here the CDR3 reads CASSANPQKGRSTEAFF. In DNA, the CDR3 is TGTGCCAGCAGCGCCAACCCCCAAAAGGGGCGCAGCACTGAAGCTTTCTTT. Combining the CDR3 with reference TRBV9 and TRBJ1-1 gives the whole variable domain DSGVTQTPKHLITATGQRVTLRCSPRSGDLSVYWYQQSLDQGLQFLIQYYNGEERAKGNILERFSAQQFPDLHSELNLSSLELGDSALYFCASSANPQKGRSTEAFFGQGTRLTVV.

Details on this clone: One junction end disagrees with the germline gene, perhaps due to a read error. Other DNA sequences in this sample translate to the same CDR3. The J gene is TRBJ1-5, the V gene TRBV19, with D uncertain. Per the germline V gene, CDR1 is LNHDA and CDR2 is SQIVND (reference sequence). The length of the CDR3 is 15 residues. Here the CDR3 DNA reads TGTGCTAGTAGTATAGCAGGATATAGCAATCAGCCCCAGCATTTT. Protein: CASSIAGYSNQPQHF.

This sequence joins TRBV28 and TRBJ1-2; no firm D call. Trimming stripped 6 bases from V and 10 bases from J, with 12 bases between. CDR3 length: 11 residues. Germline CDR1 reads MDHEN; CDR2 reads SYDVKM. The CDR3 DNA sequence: TGTGCCAGCAGCGGACTCGTGGACTACACCTTC. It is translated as CASSGLVDYTF.

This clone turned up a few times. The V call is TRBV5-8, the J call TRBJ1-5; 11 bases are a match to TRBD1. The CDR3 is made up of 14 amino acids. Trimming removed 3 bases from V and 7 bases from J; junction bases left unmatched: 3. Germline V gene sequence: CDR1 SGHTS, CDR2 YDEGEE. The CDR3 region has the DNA TGTGCCAGCAGCTCATGGACAGGGGGCCAGCCCCAGCATTTT. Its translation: CASSSWTGGQPQHF. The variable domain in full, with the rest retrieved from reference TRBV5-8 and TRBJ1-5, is EAGVTQSPTHLIKTRGQQATLRCSPISGHTSVYWYQQALGLGLQFLLWYDEGEERNRGNFPPRFSGRQFPNYSSELNVNALELEDSALYLCASSSWTGGQPQHFGDGTRLSIL.

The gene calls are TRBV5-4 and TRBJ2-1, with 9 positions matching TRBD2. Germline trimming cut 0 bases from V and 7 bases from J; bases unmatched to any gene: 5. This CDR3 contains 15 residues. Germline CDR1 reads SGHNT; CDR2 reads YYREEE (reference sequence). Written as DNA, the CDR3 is TGTGCCAGCAGCTTGGCCGGCGGGAGGGCGAATGAGCAGTTCTTC. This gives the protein CASSLAGGRANEQFF. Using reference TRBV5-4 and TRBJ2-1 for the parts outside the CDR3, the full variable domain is ETGVTQSPTHLIKTRGQQVTLRCSSQSGHNTVSWYQQALGQGPQFIFQYYREEENGRGNFPPRFSGLQFPNYSSELNVNALELDDSALYLCASSLAGGRANEQFFGPGTRLTVL.

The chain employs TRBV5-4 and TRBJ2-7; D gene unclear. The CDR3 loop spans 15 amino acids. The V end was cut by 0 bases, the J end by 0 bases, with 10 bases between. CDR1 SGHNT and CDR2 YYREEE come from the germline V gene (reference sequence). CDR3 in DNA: TGTGCCAGCAGCTTGGACCCGGTTGGCTCCTACGAGCAGTACTTC. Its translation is CASSLDPVGSYEQYF.

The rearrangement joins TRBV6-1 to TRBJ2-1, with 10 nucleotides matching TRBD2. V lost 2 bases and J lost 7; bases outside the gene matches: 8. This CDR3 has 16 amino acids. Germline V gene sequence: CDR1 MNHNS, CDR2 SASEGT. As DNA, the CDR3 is TGTGCCAGCAGTGAATTCCCTAGCGGGAGACTGAATGAGCAGTTCTTC. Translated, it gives CASSEFPSGRLNEQFF.